This T cell receptor beta chain originates from a study of blood T cell repertoires in COVID-19. Whole-study context: Both acute and convalescent COVID-19 samples were obtained from the United States, Italy and Spain. Sources were T cells, B-cell-depleted T cells, or PBMCs; the material itself was cDNA or gDNA.

Original processing methods: Reference gene primer amplification in the assay estimated nucleated cell counts. The protocol was immunoSEQ multiplex PCR, while the TCRdb copy is restricted to in-frame clones and leaves out a portion. That table is the source of V, J and clone size, and D and trimming were worked out from the DNA. The sample records about 160,000 clones, about nine tenths being singletons. The CDR3 length is 15 residues. Per the germline V gene, CDR1 is MNHEY and CDR2 is SMNVEV (reference sequence). V lost 7 bases and J lost 2; bases outside the gene matches: 7. This chain links TRBV27 with TRBJ2-3; 9 bases align to TRBD1. The sequenced material came from peripheral blood. The clonotype was recovered from a woman aged 60 to 75 who had recovered from COVID-19. The DNA for the CDR3 is TGTGCCAGCACCGGGGACAGGGAACCCACAGATACGCAGTATTTT. Translation gives CASTGDREPTDTQYF.